This entry concerns a single TCR beta chain. Its antigen is unidentified. The data derive from a study of CD8+CD57+ T cells in acquired aplastic anemia. Overall study context: Sorted CD4+ and CD8+ cells yielded DNA averaging around 3.2 ug. Regarding the study as a whole: CD8+ Simpson's diversity in patients was not significantly different from that in controls.

This CDR3 is built from 17 residues. Germline V gene data show CDR1 as SGHRS and CDR2 as YFSETQ. Trimming took 2 bases from V and 0 from J, leaving 14 bases between them. The template for TCR beta VDJ and CDR3 sequence profiling was genomic DNA. MiXCR, applied by TCRdb to the reads, yields one record per CDR3 protein. The sample has about 190,000 distinct CDR3 sequences, around 50% seen once; the top ten hold 15% to 20%. Sample: sorted CD4+, CD8+, or CD8+CD57+ T cells (not recorded which) from PBMCs. This chain joins TRBV5-1 and TRBJ1-4; D gene unclear. The receptor was derived from a human donor in good health, serving as a control. CDR3 sequence reads: CASSLWAGTATNEKLFF. The CDR3, as DNA: TGCGCCAGCAGCTTATGGGCCGGCACTGCAACTAATGAAAAACTGTTTTTT.